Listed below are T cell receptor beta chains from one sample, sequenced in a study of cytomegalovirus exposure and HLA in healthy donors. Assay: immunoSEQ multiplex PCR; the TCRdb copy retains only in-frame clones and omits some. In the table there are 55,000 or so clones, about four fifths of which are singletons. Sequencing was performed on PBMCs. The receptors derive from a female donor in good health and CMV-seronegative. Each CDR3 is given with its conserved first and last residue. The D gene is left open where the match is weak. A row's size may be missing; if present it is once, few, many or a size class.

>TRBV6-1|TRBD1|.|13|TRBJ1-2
TGTGCCAGCAACGACAGGGGGCTCTATGGCTACACCTTC
CASNDRGLYGYTF
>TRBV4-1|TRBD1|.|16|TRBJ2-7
TGCGCCAGCAGCCGCGCTCGGACAGGGACTTTAGACGAGCAGTACTTC
CASSRARTGTLDEQYF
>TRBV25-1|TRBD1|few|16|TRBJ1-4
TGTGCCAGCAGCTCTCTTACCGGGACAGGGGGAGAAAAACTGTTTTTT
CASSSLTGTGGEKLFF
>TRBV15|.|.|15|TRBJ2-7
TGTGCCACCTCCCCTCGAGGTGACGGGTCCTACGAGCAGTACTTC
CATSPRGDGSYEQYF
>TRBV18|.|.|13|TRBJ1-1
TGTGCCAGCTCACCACCGGGCGGGGGTGAAGCTTTCTTT
CASSPPGGGEAFF
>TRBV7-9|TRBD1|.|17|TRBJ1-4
TGTGCCAGCAGCAACCGGGACAGGAGAGAGACTAATGAAAAACTGTTTTTT
CASSNRDRRETNEKLFF
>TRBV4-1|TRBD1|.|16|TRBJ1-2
TGCGCCAGCAGCCAAGGGCATGATTCCGAGACAGGGGGCTACACCTTC
CASSQGHDSETGGYTF
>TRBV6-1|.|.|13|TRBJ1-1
TGTGCCAGCAGTGAGTCGCTACAGGGTGAAGCTTTCTTT
CASSESLQGEAFF
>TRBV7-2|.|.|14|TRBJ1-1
TGTGCCAGCAGCTTAGTTAGAGGTGAAACTGAAGCTTTCTTT
CASSLVRGETEAFF
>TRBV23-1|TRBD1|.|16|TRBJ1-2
TGCGCCAGCAGTCAGAAGAACGGACAGGGGGTTTGTGGCTACACCTTC
CASSQKNGQGVCGYTF
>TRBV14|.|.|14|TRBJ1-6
TGTGCCAGCAGCCAAGTTCAGGGCAATTCACCCCTCCACTTT
CASSQVQGNSPLHF
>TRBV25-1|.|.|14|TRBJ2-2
TGTGCCAGCGGGCCATTTCATTTATCCGGGGAGCTGTTTTTT
CASGPFHLSGELFF
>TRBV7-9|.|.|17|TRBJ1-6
TGTGCCAGCAGTTCCCTTGTGGTGAGCTCCTATAATTCACCCCTCCACTTT
CASSSLVVSSYNSPLHF
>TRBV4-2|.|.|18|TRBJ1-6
TGTGCCAGCAGCCAAGAAAAGGTCGGGGGGGGATCGTGGACACCCCTCCACTTT
CASSQEKVGGGSWTPLHF
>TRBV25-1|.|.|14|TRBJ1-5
TGTGCCAGCGCCAAGGCAGGGGTTGGGCAGCCCCAGCATTTT
CASAKAGVGQPQHF
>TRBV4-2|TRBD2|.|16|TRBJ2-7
TGTGCCAGCAGCGCCGACCTAGCGGGGGGGCCCTACGAGCAGTACTTC
CASSADLAGGPYEQYF
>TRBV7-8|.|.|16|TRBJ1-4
TGTGCCAGCAGCAACCAGGCGGGGCTAAAAGGTGAAAAACTGTTTTTT
CASSNQAGLKGEKLFF
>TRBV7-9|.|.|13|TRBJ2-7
TGTGCCAGCAGCGGGGACAACTCCTACGAGCAGTACTTC
CASSGDNSYEQYF
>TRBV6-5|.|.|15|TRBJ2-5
TGTGCCAGCAGCCCCGGCAGGGGGGCGGCGGAGACCCAGTACTTC
CASSPGRGAAETQYF
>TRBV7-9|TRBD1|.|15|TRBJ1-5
TGTGCCAGCAGCCCCTCGACAGGGGGCAATCAGCCCCAGCATTTT
CASSPSTGGNQPQHF
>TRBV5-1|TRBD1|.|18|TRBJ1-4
TGCGCCAGCAGCCGAGCCATGACCGGACAGGGTGAGGGTGAAAAACTGTTTTTT
CASSRAMTGQGEGEKLFF
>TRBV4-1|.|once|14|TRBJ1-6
TGCGCCAGCAGCCATAGCGGGGAGTATTCACCCCTCCACTTT
CASSHSGEYSPLHF
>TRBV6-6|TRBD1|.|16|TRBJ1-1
TGTGCCAGCAGTCCTTGGACAGGGGTTGGGGTCACTGAAGCTTTCTTT
CASSPWTGVGVTEAFF
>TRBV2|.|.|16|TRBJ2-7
TGTGCCAGCAGTGACCCGTCTTTACGGGGTAACTACGAGCAGTACTTC
CASSDPSLRGNYEQYF